These 27 T cell receptor beta chains originate from one sample sequenced in a study of T cell responses to AZD1222 COVID-19 vaccine. TCRdb's copy holds only in-frame clones and misses some; the assay was immunoSEQ multiplex PCR. The table lists about 150,000 clones, 70% to 90% of them singletons. The source was peripheral blood, collected on day 0 of AZD1222 vaccination. All receptors derive from an adult in good health.

V is TRBV13 and J is TRBJ2-1; D may be TRBD2 (6 bases). This CDR3 contains 16 residues. Germline lookup yields CDR1 PRHDT and CDR2 FYEKMQ (reference sequence). Trimming shortened V by 5 bases and J by 6 bases, and 20 bases separated the two germline ends. The CDR3 protein is CASSGGTPGEVNEQFF. The CDR3 DNA sequence: TGTGCCAGCAGCGGCGGGACTCCCGGGGAGGTCAATGAGCAGTTCTTC.

The chain carries TRBV15 and TRBJ1-2, with D maybe TRBD1 (6 bases). The V end was cut by 0 bases, the J end by 2 bases, with 19 bases between. CDR3 length: 18 residues. Per germline, CDR1 LNHNV and CDR2 YYDKDF (reference sequence). The DNA for the CDR3 is TGTGCCACCAGCAGAGATATTGGGCAGGGGCCGCAGAACTATGGCTACACCTTC. Its translation is CATSRDIGQGPQNYGYTF.

The chain is built from TRBV10-3 and TRBJ1-5; 8 positions agree with TRBD1. The germline CDR1 and CDR2 sequences are ENHRY and SYGVKD. CDR3 length: 15 residues. The J segment lost 4 bases and the V segment lost 4 bases, leaving 6 bases of the junction unmatched. CDR3 residues: CAISVGTGANQPQHF. CDR3 nucleotides: TGTGCCATCAGTGTGGGGACAGGTGCTAATCAGCCCCAGCATTTT.

V usage is TRBV4-2 and J usage is TRBJ1-1; D may be TRBD1 (5 bases). The V end lost 1 base, the J end lost 3 bases, and 9 bases lay between the germline ends. Per the germline V gene, CDR1 is LGHNA and CDR2 is YNFKEQ. CDR3 length equals 14 residues. The CDR3 DNA sequence: TGTGCCAGCAGCCAAGTAGGGGTTGACACTGAAGCTTTCTTT. It specifies CASSQVGVDTEAFF.

The genes are TRBV19 and TRBJ2-7; tentatively, D is TRBD1 or TRBD2 (8 bases each). Germline V gene sequence: CDR1 LNHDA, CDR2 SQIVND (reference sequence). Trimming left V 8 bases short and J 2 bases short, with 22 bases between. There are 16 residues in the CDR3. The CDR3: CASSDRGGGGPYEQYF. The DNA for the CDR3 is TGTGCCAGTTCAGACAGGGGTGGCGGGGGGCCCTACGAGCAGTACTTC.

The chain employs TRBV6-5 and TRBJ1-6, with TRBD1 as a possible D gene (6 bases). Germline CDR1 reads MNHEY; CDR2 reads SVGAGI. The CDR3 consists of 12 residues. V lost 8 bases, J lost 7 bases, and 9 bases lay in between. The CDR3 DNA is TGTGCCAGCTCAGGGGCGAATTCACCCCTCCACTTT. Translating it yields CASSGANSPLHF.

This clone was detected a few times. The genes are TRBV18 and TRBJ2-7, with 10 bases identical to TRBD1. Germline values: CDR1 KGHSH, CDR2 LQKENI. V shed 0 bases, J shed 5 bases, and the junction held 4 bases outside the gene matches. CDR3 length: 15 residues. The CDR3 nucleotides read TGTGCCAGCTCACCACCGACAGGGGGCCCCAACGAGCAGTACTTC. Translated: CASSPPTGGPNEQYF.

The V gene is TRBV20-1, the J gene TRBJ1-2, with D possibly being TRBD1 (5 bases). The germline V gene encodes CDR1 DFQATT and CDR2 SNEGSKA (reference sequence). The CDR3 contains 13 residues. The V gene lost 3 bases and the J gene lost 2 bases, with 10 bases spanning the gap. The CDR3 coding sequence is TGCAGTGCTAGTCCGGGGGGGAACTATGGCTACACCTTC. Translated: CSASPGGNYGYTF.

This clone was observed once. The rearrangement uses TRBV19 and TRBJ1-3, with D uncertain. The V and J ends lost 5 bases and 2 bases respectively, with 13 bases between them. CDR1 LNHDA and CDR2 SQIVND come from the germline V gene (reference sequence). The CDR3 covers 15 residues. This CDR3 reads CASSPTAAAGNTIYF. CDR3 DNA sequence: TGTGCCAGTAGTCCTACCGCCGCTGCTGGAAACACCATATATTTT.

This clone was seen only a few times. The chain links TRBV7-2 to TRBJ2-1, with D possibly being TRBD1 or TRBD2 (5 bases each). Per germline, CDR1 SGHTA and CDR2 FQGNSA. The CDR3 loop spans 17 amino acids. V gave up 0 bases and J gave up 4 bases, with 16 bases separating them. CDR3 DNA: TGTGCCAGCAGCTTAGCCCCGGGGACCGCCCTTTACAATGAGCAGTTCTTC. Amino acids: CASSLAPGTALYNEQFF.

This clone was seen a single time. The genes are TRBV6-1 and TRBJ2-3, with a weak D call TRBD2 (6 bases). Germline-derived CDR1 and CDR2 are MNHNS and SASEGT. Between the trimmed V and J ends, which lost 0 bases and 4 bases, there was a span of 14 bases. The CDR3 runs to 16 residues. The CDR3 DNA reads TGTGCCAGCAGTGAAGCGCCTGCGGGGCCAGCAGATACGCAGTATTTT. Protein: CASSEAPAGPADTQYF.

The genes are TRBV11-3 and TRBJ2-7; TRBD2 is a possible D gene (6 bases). The CDR3 consists of 15 residues. Germline V gene sequence: CDR1 SGHNT, CDR2 YENEEA. Between the trimmed V and J ends, which lost 5 bases and 5 bases, there was a span of 19 bases. CDR3 sequence (DNA): TGTGCCAGCAGCCCCCGGGAGCGGCTCCTCCACGAGCAGTACTTC. As protein: CASSPRERLLHEQYF. The full variable domain, rest sourced from reference TRBV11-3 and TRBJ2-7, is EAGVVQSPRYKIIEKKQPVAFWCNPISGHNTLYWYLQNLGQGPELLIRYENEEAVDDSQLPKDRFSAERLKGVDSTLKIQPAELGDSAVYLCASSPRERLLHEQYFGPGTRLTVT.

The chain is built from TRBV5-4 and TRBJ2-2; no clear D gene. The V and J ends lost 0 bases and 3 bases respectively, with 0 bases between them. The CDR3 length is 12 residues. Germline V gives CDR1 SGHNT, CDR2 YYREEE (reference sequence). The CDR3 sequence: CASSLDTGELFF. The CDR3 bases are TGTGCCAGCAGCTTGGACACCGGGGAGCTGTTTTTT. Full variable domain (rest looked up from reference TRBV5-4 and TRBJ2-2): ETGVTQSPTHLIKTRGQQVTLRCSSQSGHNTVSWYQQALGQGPQFIFQYYREEENGRGNFPPRFSGLQFPNYSSELNVNALELDDSALYLCASSLDTGELFFGEGSRLTVL.

The chain links TRBV20-1 to TRBJ1-2; no reliable D call. Trimming stripped 6 bases from V and 8 bases from J, with 10 bases between. Germline V gives CDR1 DFQATT, CDR2 SNEGSKA (reference sequence). The CDR3 contains 10 residues. The CDR3 loop is CSAADLGYTF. Here the CDR3 DNA reads TGCAGTGCGGCGGACTTGGGCTACACCTTC.

This clone was seen a handful of times. The genes are TRBV10-2 and TRBJ1-1, with a possible D match to TRBD1 (6 bases). The CDR3 extends over 14 amino acids. Germline CDR1 and CDR2: WSHSY and SAAADI. V dropped 4 bases and J dropped 4 bases, with 13 bases sitting between them. CDR3 sequence (DNA): TGCGCCAGCAGTGTAGGGGGATCGGGCACTGAAGCTTTCTTT. It specifies CASSVGGSGTEAFF.

The CDR3 here is CASSPRGFWTDTQYF. The DNA for the CDR3 is TGTGCCAGCAGCCCGAGGGGCTTTTGGACAGATACGCAGTATTTT. This sequence joins TRBV7-2 and TRBJ2-3, with D perhaps assigned TRBD1 or TRBD2 (5 bases each). CDR1 SGHTA and CDR2 FQGNSA come from the germline V gene. The length of the CDR3 is 15 residues. V was shortened by 5 bases and J by 3 bases, with 15 bases between the two germline ends.

The chain combines TRBV6-1 with TRBJ2-3; D is uncertain. Germline assignment: CDR1 MNHNS and CDR2 SASEGT. Trimming pared 1 base from V and 7 bases from J, leaving 12 bases between. CDR3 length: 14 amino acids. CDR3 nucleotide sequence: TGTGCCAGCAGTGAAGGCCCTACTACCAATACGCAGTATTTT. It translates to CASSEGPTTNTQYF.

The chain has TRBV5-1 and TRBJ1-2, with D hard to call. The CDR3 runs to 15 residues. V gave up 0 bases and J gave up 2 bases, with 11 bases separating them. Germline values: CDR1 SGHRS, CDR2 YFSETQ. CDR3 sequence (DNA): TGCGCCAGCAGCTTGGCGGCAGGATCCAACTATGGCTACACCTTC. This codes for CASSLAAGSNYGYTF.

This sequence joins TRBV4-1 and TRBJ2-1, with D uncertain. V was cut by 3 bases and J by 5 bases, with 11 bases left in between. The CDR3 contains 14 residues. From germline, CDR1 is MGHRA and CDR2 YSYEKL. The CDR3 protein is CASSHPPRDNEQFF. Written as DNA, the CDR3 is TGCGCCAGCAGCCACCCCCCCCGGGACAATGAGCAGTTCTTC.

This chain connects TRBV21-1 to TRBJ2-1. TRBV21-1 is a listed pseudogene. The CDR3 contains 18 residues. This CDR3 is CASSSRGLRLPRYNEQFF. The CDR3 nucleotides are TGTGCCAGCAGCAGTCGAGGCCTCAGGTTACCACGCTACAATGAGCAGTTCTTC.

The rearrangement joins TRBV7-9 to TRBJ2-3, with no clear D. CDR1 is SEHNR and CDR2 is FQNEAQ in the germline V gene (reference sequence). Trimming removed 3 bases from V and 6 bases from J, with 7 bases in between. CDR3 size: 12 residues. CDR3 loop: CASSFTGDTQYF. CDR3 in DNA: TGTGCCAGCAGCTTCACCGGGGATACGCAGTATTTT.

The V call is TRBV7-9, the J call TRBJ1-5, with TRBD1 identical over 8 bases. The V gene end was trimmed by 4 bases and the J gene end by 4 bases; junction bases not matched to a gene: 0. The germline gives CDR1 SEHNR, CDR2 FQNEAQ (reference sequence). CDR3 size: 13 residues. The CDR3 region is CASSWTGNQPQHF. DNA for the CDR3: TGTGCCAGCAGCTGGACAGGGAATCAGCCCCAGCATTTT.

The chain links TRBV5-1 to TRBJ1-1, with a weak D call TRBD1 (5 bases). The germline gives CDR1 SGHRS, CDR2 YFSETQ. The ends were cut back, 4 bases at V and 5 bases at J, with 21 bases in the middle. This CDR3 is built from 16 residues. The CDR3 is CASSPDPWGVGTEAFF. In DNA, the CDR3 is TGCGCCAGCAGCCCGGACCCGTGGGGGGTGGGGACTGAAGCTTTCTTT. Based on the CDR3 plus reference TRBV5-1 and TRBJ1-1, the full variable domain is KAGVTQTPRYLIKTRGQQVTLSCSPISGHRSVSWYQQTPGQGLQFLFEYFSETQRNKGNFPGRFSGRQFSNSRSEMNVSTLELGDSALYLCASSPDPWGVGTEAFFGQGTRLTVV.

The genes are TRBV10-3 and TRBJ1-2; D gene unclear. Germline V gene data show CDR1 as ENHRY and CDR2 as SYGVKD. The V end was cut by 6 bases, the J end by 3 bases, with 11 bases between. This CDR3 contains 13 residues. The CDR3 region is CAISSGKDYGYTF. As DNA, the CDR3 is TGTGCCATCAGCAGTGGAAAGGACTATGGCTACACCTTC.

The chain couples TRBV20-1 to TRBJ1-1, with D possibly being TRBD1 (5 bases). Germline V gene data show CDR1 as DFQATT and CDR2 as SNEGSKA (reference sequence). This CDR3 is built from 17 residues. V was trimmed by 3 bases and J by 0 bases, leaving 20 bases between them. Here the CDR3 reads CSASSPRILGVNTEAFF. CDR3 nucleotide sequence: TGCAGTGCTAGTTCCCCCCGGATTTTGGGGGTGAACACTGAAGCTTTCTTT.

This clone is a singleton in its sample. The chain has TRBV15 and TRBJ1-1; D gene unclear. CDR3 length: 15 amino acids. From germline, CDR1 is LNHNV and CDR2 YYDKDF (reference sequence). The V gene lost 5 bases and the J gene lost 0 bases, with 13 bases spanning the gap. The DNA for the CDR3 is TGTGCCACCAGCCGGATTTATCTCATGAACACTGAAGCTTTCTTT. It is translated as CATSRIYLMNTEAFF. Filled out from reference TRBV15 and TRBJ1-1, the complete variable domain reads DAMVIQNPRYQVTQFGKPVTLSCSQTLNHNVMYWYQQKSSQAPKLLFHYYDKDFNNEADTPDNFQSRRPNTSFCFLDIRSPGLGDTAMYLCATSRIYLMNTEAFFGQGTRLTVV.

The chain couples TRBV6-5 to TRBJ2-7, with 8 bases matching TRBD2. CDR3 length: 15 amino acids. Germline V lookup: CDR1 MNHEY, CDR2 SVGAGI. V was pared by 2 bases and J by 7 bases, with 10 bases of the junction left unmatched. The CDR3 DNA reads TGTGCCAGCAGTTACACGGTGACTAGCGTGGGGGAGCAGTACTTC. This codes for CASSYTVTSVGEQYF.